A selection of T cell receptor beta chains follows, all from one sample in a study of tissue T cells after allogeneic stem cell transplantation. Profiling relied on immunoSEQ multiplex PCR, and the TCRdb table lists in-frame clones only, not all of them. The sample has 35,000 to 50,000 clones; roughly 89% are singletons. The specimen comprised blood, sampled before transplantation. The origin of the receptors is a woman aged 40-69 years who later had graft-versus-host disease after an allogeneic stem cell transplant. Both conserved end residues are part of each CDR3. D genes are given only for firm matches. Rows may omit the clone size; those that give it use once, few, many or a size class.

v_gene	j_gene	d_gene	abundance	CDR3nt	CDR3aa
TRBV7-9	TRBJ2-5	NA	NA	TGTGCCAGCAGCCCCCCCACTCCCCAAGAGACCCAGTACTTC	CASSPPTPQETQYF
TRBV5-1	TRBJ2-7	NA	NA	TGCGCCAGCAGCTTGGGTCAGGAGGGGTCCCACGAGCAGTACTTC	CASSLGQEGSHEQYF
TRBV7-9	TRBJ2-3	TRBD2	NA	TGTGCCAGCAGCTTGGCGACTAGCGGGAGTGGCGCAGATACGCAGTATTTT	CASSLATSGSGADTQYF
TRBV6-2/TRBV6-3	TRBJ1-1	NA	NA	TGTGCCAGCAGTTATGCGAAGGGACGGTTGAACACTGAAGCTTTCTTT	CASSYAKGRLNTEAFF
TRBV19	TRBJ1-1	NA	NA	TGTGCCAGTAGTATAGGAGGGTTGAACACTGAAGCTTTCTTT	CASSIGGLNTEAFF
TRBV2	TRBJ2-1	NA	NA	TGTGCCAGCAGTGGGTCCCGCTCCTACAATGAGCAGTTCTTC	CASSGSRSYNEQFF
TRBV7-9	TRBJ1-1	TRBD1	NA	TGTGCCAGCAGCCCCCAAGGGGGCCAGTGGGCTTTCTTT	CASSPQGGQWAFF
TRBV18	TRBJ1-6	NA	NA	TGTGCCAGCTCACCATCGAGCCAAATGAATTCACCCCTCCACTTT	CASSPSSQMNSPLHF
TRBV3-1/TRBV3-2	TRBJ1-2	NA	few	TGTGCCAGCAGCCAAGGGTCACCTTTATCTTCTAACTATGGCTACACCTTC	CASSQGSPLSSNYGYTF
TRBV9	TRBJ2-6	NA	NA	TGTGCCAGCAGCGTAGGATTCTCTGGGGCCAACGTCCTGACTTTC	CASSVGFSGANVLTF
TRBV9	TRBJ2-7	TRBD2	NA	TGTGCCAGCAGCGCGGGACTAGCGGACAGCTACGAGCAGTACTTC	CASSAGLADSYEQYF
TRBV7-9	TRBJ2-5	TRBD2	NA	TGTGCCAGCAGCTTAGAGATGGGACTAGCGGGAGCAAACCAAGAGACCCAGTACTTC	CASSLEMGLAGANQETQYF
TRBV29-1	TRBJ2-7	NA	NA	TGCAGCGTAGCCTCACGACAGAGCTACGAGCAGTACTTC	CSVASRQSYEQYF
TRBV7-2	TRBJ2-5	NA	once	TGTGCCAGCAGCCAGGGGGCGGGAGGGAAAGAGACCCAGTACTTC	CASSQGAGGKETQYF
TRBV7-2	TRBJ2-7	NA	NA	TGTGCCAGCATGGAGCGACAGTTTGCCTACGAGCAGTACTTC	CASMERQFAYEQYF
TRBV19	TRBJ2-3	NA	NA	TGTGCCAGTAGTATAATATCGAATACGCAGTATTTT	CASSIISNTQYF
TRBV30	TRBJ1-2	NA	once	TGTGCCTCGATCCGGGACCGTTATAACTATGGCTACACCTTC	CASIRDRYNYGYTF
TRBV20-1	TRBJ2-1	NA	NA	TGCAGTGCTAGTATGGGGTCCTCCTACAATGAGCAGTTCTTC	CSASMGSSYNEQFF
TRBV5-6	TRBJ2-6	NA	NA	TGTGCCAGCAGCTTGGCGGGGTCTGGGGCCAACGTCCTGACTTTC	CASSLAGSGANVLTF
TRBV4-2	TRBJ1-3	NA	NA	TGTGCCAGCAGCCAAGCAACGGAACACCTCTCTGGAAACACCATATATTTT	CASSQATEHLSGNTIYF
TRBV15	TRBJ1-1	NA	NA	TGTGCCACCAGCAGAATCAAAGGGAGGGCCAGGGACACTGAAGCTTTCTTT	CATSRIKGRARDTEAFF
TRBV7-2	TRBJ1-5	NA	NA	TGTGCCAGCAGCTTAGCGCGCCTTGGCAATCAGCCCCAGCATTTT	CASSLARLGNQPQHF
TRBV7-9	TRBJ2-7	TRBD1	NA	TGTGCCAGCAGTGAGGAGGGGACAGGGATCCACGAGCAGTACTTC	CASSEEGTGIHEQYF
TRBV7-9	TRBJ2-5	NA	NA	TGTGCCAGCAGCTTAGCCGGGGAAGTAGCCCAGTACTTC	CASSLAGEVAQYF
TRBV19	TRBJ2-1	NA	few	TGTGCCAGTAATTACAGGGTCTCCACCCAAGGCCTTGAGCAGTTCTTC	CASNYRVSTQGLEQFF
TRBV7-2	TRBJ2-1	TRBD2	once	TGTGCCAGCAGCTTCTCTAGCGGGAGGAGTATGAATGAGCAGTTCTTC	CASSFSSGRSMNEQFF
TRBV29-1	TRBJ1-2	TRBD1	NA	TGCAGCGCCCGACAGGGCTGGAACTATGGCTACACCTTC	CSARQGWNYGYTF
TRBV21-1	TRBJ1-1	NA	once	TGTGCCACCACCCCGGGAGTCGGGACAGGTGGGTACCCTGAAGCTTTCTTT	CATTPGVGTGGYPEAFF
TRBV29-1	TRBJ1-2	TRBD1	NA	TGCAGCGTTGAGGTTCTACAGGGGAATGGCTACACCTTC	CSVEVLQGNGYTF
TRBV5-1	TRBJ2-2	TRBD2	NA	TGCGCCAGCAGCGCAAGCGGGACGGCAGGGGAGCTGTTTTTT	CASSASGTAGELFF
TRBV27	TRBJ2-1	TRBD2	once	TGTGCCAGCAGTTTAGCGGGAGTTTCCTACAATGAGCAGTTCTTC	CASSLAGVSYNEQFF
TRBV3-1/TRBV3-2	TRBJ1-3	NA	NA	TGTGCCAGCAGCTACGCGACAGCGAAAAACACCATATATTTT	CASSYATAKNTIYF
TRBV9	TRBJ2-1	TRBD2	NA	TGTGCCAGCAGCTCTCTAGCGGGAGGTCCTCGGGAGCAGTTCTTC	CASSSLAGGPREQFF
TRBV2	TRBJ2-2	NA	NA	TGTGCCAGCACTCCGGGACCGACGAACACCGGGGAGCTGTTTTTT	CASTPGPTNTGELFF
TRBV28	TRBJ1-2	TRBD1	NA	TGTGCCAGCAGTTTGGGGACAGCAACTAACTATGGCTACACCTTC	CASSLGTATNYGYTF
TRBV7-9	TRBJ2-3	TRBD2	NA	TGTGCCAGCAGCCGGCGAAGCGGGAACTCAGATACGCAGTATTTT	CASSRRSGNSDTQYF
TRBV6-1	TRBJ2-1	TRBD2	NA	TGTGCCAGCAGTGGGACTAGCGGGAGGGCCTCCTACAATGAGCAGTTCTTC	CASSGTSGRASYNEQFF
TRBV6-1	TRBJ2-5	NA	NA	TGTGCCAGCAGTGACGATCCGGGGAGGGAGACCCAGTACTTC	CASSDDPGRETQYF
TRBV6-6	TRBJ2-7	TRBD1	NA	TGTGCCAGCAGACCTGGACAGGGGGCGAACTACGAGCAGTACTTC	CASRPGQGANYEQYF
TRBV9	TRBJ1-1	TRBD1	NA	TGTGCCAGCAGCGTAGTAAGGGACAGTGAAGCTTTCTTT	CASSVVRDSEAFF
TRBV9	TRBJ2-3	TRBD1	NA	TGTGCCAGCAGCGTAGCCCCAGGGACAGTGAGCACAGATACGCAGTATTTT	CASSVAPGTVSTDTQYF
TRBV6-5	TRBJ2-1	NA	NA	TGTGCCAGCAGTTACTCCCCCTACAATGAGCAGTTCTTC	CASSYSPYNEQFF
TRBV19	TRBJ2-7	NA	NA	TGTGCCAGTAATGAGGGTCACGAGCAGTACTTC	CASNEGHEQYF